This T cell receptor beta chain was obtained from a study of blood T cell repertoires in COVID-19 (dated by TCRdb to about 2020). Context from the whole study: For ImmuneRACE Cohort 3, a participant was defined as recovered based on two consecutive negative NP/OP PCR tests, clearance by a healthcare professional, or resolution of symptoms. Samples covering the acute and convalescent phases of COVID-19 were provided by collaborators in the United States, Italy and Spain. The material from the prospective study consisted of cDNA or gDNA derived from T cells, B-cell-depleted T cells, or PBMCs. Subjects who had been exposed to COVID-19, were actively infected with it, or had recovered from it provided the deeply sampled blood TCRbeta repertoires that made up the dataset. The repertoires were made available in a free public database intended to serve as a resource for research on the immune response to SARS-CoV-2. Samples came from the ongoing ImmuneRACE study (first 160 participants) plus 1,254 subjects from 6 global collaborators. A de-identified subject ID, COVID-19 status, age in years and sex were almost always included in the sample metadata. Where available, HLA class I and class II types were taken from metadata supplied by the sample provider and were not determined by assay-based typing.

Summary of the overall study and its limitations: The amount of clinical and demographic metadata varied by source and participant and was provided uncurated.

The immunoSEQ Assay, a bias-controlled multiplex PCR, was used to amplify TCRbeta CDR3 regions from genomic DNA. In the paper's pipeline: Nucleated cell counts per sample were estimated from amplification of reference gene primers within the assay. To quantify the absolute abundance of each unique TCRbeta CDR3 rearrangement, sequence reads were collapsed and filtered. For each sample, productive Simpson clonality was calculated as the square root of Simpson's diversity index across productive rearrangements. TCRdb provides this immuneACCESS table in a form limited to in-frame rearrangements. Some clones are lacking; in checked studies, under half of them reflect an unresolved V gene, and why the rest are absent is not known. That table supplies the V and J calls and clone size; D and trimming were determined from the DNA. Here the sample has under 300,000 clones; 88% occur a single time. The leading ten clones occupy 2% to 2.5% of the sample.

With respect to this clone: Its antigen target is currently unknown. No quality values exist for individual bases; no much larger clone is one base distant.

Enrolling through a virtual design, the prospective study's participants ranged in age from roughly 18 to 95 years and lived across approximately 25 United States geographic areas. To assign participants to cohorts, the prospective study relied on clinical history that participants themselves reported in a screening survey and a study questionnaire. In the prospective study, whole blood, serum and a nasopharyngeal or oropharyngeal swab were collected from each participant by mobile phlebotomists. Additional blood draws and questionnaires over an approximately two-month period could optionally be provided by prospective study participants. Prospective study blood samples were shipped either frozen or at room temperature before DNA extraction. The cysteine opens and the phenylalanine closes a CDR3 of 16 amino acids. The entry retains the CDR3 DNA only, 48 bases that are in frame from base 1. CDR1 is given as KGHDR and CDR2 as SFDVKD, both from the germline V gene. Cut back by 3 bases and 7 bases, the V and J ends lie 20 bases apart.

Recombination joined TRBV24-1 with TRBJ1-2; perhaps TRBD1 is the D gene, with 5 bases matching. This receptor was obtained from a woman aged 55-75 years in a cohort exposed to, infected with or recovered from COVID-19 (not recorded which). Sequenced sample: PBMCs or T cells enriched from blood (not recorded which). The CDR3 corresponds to CATSDPSSAGSSGYTF. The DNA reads TGTGCCACCAGTGATCCTTCGTCGGCAGGGTCTAGTGGCTACACCTTC.